The 22 T cell receptor beta chains in this list originate from one sample, sequenced in a study of CD8+ T cells in alopecia areata. Following extraction, RNA underwent reverse transcription to cDNA, which served as the sequencing template. Some clones are missing from TCRdb's copy, which holds only in-frame ones; the method was immunoSEQ multiplex PCR. The data hold approximately 99,000 clones, with roughly 55% observed a single time. The specimen was NKG2D-low CD8+ T cells sorted from blood. These TCRs come from a human donor with alopecia areata.

This clone was recorded only once. J is TRBJ1-1 and V is TRBV11-2, with TRBD1 as a possible D gene (5 bases). V was pared by 8 bases and J by 3 bases, with 13 bases between. This CDR3 has 13 residues. CDR1 is SGHAT and CDR2 is FQNNGV in the germline V gene. The CDR3 region is CASHPAGYTEAFF. CDR3 DNA sequence: TGTGCCAGCCATCCTGCAGGGTACACTGAAGCTTTCTTT.

The V call is TRBV5-6, the J call TRBJ2-7; no reliable D call. The CDR3 totals 17 residues. V was trimmed by 0 bases and J by 2 bases, leaving 18 bases between them. From germline, CDR1 is SGHDT and CDR2 YYEEEE. The CDR3 region is CASSLGSIGLSTYEQYF. CDR3 coding DNA: TGTGCCAGCAGCTTGGGATCCATCGGGCTTTCAACCTACGAGCAGTACTTC.

Only a few counts were recorded for this clone. This chain uses TRBV4-1 with TRBJ2-1; 7 bases are shared with TRBD2. After removal of 4 bases from V and 8 bases from J, the junction contained 11 bases not matched to a gene. This CDR3 has 15 residues. Per the germline V gene, CDR1 is MGHRA and CDR2 is YSYEKL. In nucleotides, the CDR3 is TGCGCCAGCAGCCCAATGGGCGGGAGTATACATGAGCAGTTCTTC. Protein product: CASSPMGGSIHEQFF.

This chain links TRBV5-1 with TRBJ2-5, with TRBD2 matching over 7 bases. Trimming at V came to 4 bases and at J to 3 bases, leaving 18 bases not matched to a gene. Germline V lookup: CDR1 SGHRS, CDR2 YFSETQ. The CDR3 length is 18 residues. The CDR3, as DNA: TGCGCCAGCAGCATTTTACCTTGGGGACCGGGGGGAGAAGAGACCCAGTACTTC. Its protein product is CASSILPWGPGGEETQYF.

This clone has more than one count but fewer than ten. V is TRBV19 and J is TRBJ2-7; 9 bases map to TRBD2. V gave up 5 bases and J gave up 2 bases; unmatched junction bases: 13. The CDR3 is 17 amino acids. From germline, CDR1 is LNHDA and CDR2 SQIVND (reference sequence). This chain's CDR3 is CASSYTHLAGVAYEQYF. The CDR3 DNA reads as TGTGCCAGTAGTTATACTCACTTAGCGGGAGTCGCCTACGAGCAGTACTTC.

The chain joins TRBV5-4 to TRBJ1-1, with D hard to call. With 0 bases removed from V and 6 bases from J, the gap between germline ends came to 15 bases. The germline V gene encodes CDR1 SGHNT and CDR2 YYREEE (reference sequence). The CDR3 is made up of 15 amino acids. CDR3 protein: CASSLAPGPGPEAFF. The CDR3 DNA reads as TGTGCCAGCAGCTTGGCCCCGGGTCCGGGCCCTGAAGCTTTCTTT. Full variable domain (missing parts from reference TRBV5-4 and TRBJ1-1): ETGVTQSPTHLIKTRGQQVTLRCSSQSGHNTVSWYQQALGQGPQFIFQYYREEENGRGNFPPRFSGLQFPNYSSELNVNALELDDSALYLCASSLAPGPGPEAFFGQGTRLTVV.

This chain connects TRBV4-2 to TRBJ2-5; TRBD2 aligns across 9 bases. CDR1 is LGHNA, CDR2 YNFKEQ, per germline. Trimming removed 2 bases from V and 1 base from J; junction bases left unmatched: 5. This CDR3 is built from 16 residues. This CDR3 reads CASSQKLAGLQETQYF. The CDR3 DNA reads TGTGCCAGCAGCCAAAAACTAGCGGGCCTCCAAGAGACCCAGTACTTC.

This chain joins TRBV7-3 and TRBJ2-7; 9 nucleotides align to TRBD2. The germline V gene has CDR1 SGHTA and CDR2 FQGTGA. This CDR3 spans 13 amino acids. After removal of 5 bases from V and 4 bases from J, the junction contained 3 bases not matched to a gene. The CDR3: CASSPTSGYEQYF. Here the CDR3 DNA reads TGTGCCAGCAGCCCGACTAGCGGTTACGAGCAGTACTTC.

V usage is TRBV28 and J usage is TRBJ2-7; TRBD1 matches 7 bases. The CDR3 spans 16 residues. Per the germline V gene, CDR1 is MDHEN and CDR2 is SYDVKM. Trimming at V came to 5 bases and at J to 0 bases, leaving 10 bases not matched to a gene. The DNA for the CDR3 is TGTGCCAGCAGTGTGCTTACTGGGACAGCCTCCTACGAGCAGTACTTC. It codes for CASSVLTGTASYEQYF.

The genes are TRBV7-9 and TRBJ1-2; D is undetermined. The CDR3 length is 13 residues. In germline, CDR1 is SEHNR, CDR2 FQNEAQ (reference sequence). Trimming stripped 3 bases from V and 4 bases from J, with 9 bases between. CDR3 sequence reads: CASSLNTLYGYTF. In DNA form, the CDR3 reads TGTGCCAGCAGCTTGAACACCCTCTATGGCTACACCTTC.

The CDR3 DNA sequence: TGTGCCAGCAGTTTAGAAAACAATGAGCAGTTCTTC. This gives the protein CASSLENNEQFF. The J gene is TRBJ2-1, the V gene TRBV28; no clear D. Germline lookup yields CDR1 MDHEN and CDR2 SYDVKM. The length of the CDR3 is 12 residues. Trimming took off 2 bases at V and 5 bases at J, with 4 bases between the two ends.

The V gene is TRBV4-1, the J gene TRBJ2-1; 10 bases are shared with TRBD2. Germline V gene data show CDR1 as MGHRA and CDR2 as YSYEKL. CDR3 length: 18 amino acids. V shed 1 base and J 4 bases; nucleotides not matched to a gene: 10. This CDR3 reads CASSQGPLAGAPYNEQFF. The DNA for the CDR3 is TGCGCCAGCAGCCAAGGGCCCCTAGCGGGAGCCCCTTACAATGAGCAGTTCTTC.

The chain combines TRBV29-1 with TRBJ2-7; 7 bases are shared with TRBD1. Germline trimming cut 6 bases from V and 2 bases from J; bases unmatched to any gene: 4. CDR3 length equals 12 residues. CDR1 and CDR2 from the germline V gene are SQVTM and ANQGSEA. The CDR3 nucleotides are TGCAGCGTGGATACAGGGGCCTACGAGCAGTACTTC. Protein: CSVDTGAYEQYF.

The gene calls are TRBV9 and TRBJ1-1; D gene uncertain. V lost 0 bases, J lost 1 base, and 4 bases lay in between. This CDR3 spans 13 amino acids. CDR1 is SGDLS, CDR2 YYNGEE, per germline. CDR3 sequence: CASSVVTNTEAFF. CDR3 bases: TGTGCCAGCAGCGTAGTTACGAACACTGAAGCTTTCTTT.

A few counts support this clone. The chain couples TRBV4-1 to TRBJ1-1, with unresolved D. V was cut by 0 bases and J by 11 bases, with 16 bases left in between. The CDR3 spans 14 residues. Germline CDR1 and CDR2: MGHRA and YSYEKL. The CDR3 DNA follows: TGCGCCAGCAGCCAAGAAGGTCGTTCAGAGGAGGCTTTCTTT. It is translated as CASSQEGRSEEAFF.

Only a few counts were recorded for this clone. The chain carries TRBV29-1 and TRBJ2-7, with D perhaps matching TRBD1 (5 bases). CDR1 and CDR2 (germline): SQVTM, ANQGSEA. Trimming took off 5 bases at V and 0 bases at J, with 11 bases between the two ends. The CDR3 totals 13 residues. In DNA form, the CDR3 reads TGCAGCGTTTCAGACAGATCCTCCTACGAGCAGTACTTC. This codes for CSVSDRSSYEQYF.

The rearrangement uses TRBV19 and TRBJ2-7; a weak D match, TRBD2 (5 bases). The CDR3 totals 13 residues. Germline CDR1 and CDR2: LNHDA and SQIVND (reference sequence). CDR3: CAASPGRSYEQYF. CDR3 in DNA: TGTGCGGCTAGCCCAGGAAGATCGTACGAGCAGTACTTC. The full variable domain, its missing parts supplied by reference TRBV19 and TRBJ2-7, is DGGITQSPKYLFRKEGQNVTLSCEQNLNHDAMYWYRQDPGQGLRLIYYSQIVNDFQKGDIAEGYSVSREKKESFPLTVTSAQKNPTAFYLCAASPGRSYEQYFGPGTRLTVT.

J is TRBJ1-1 and V is TRBV7-9, with D tentatively TRBD1 (6 bases). Trimming shortened V by 5 bases and J by 6 bases, and 10 bases separated the two germline ends. This CDR3 is 12 amino acids long. Germline lookup yields CDR1 SEHNR and CDR2 FQNEAQ (reference sequence). CDR3 in DNA: TGTGCCAGCAGCCCACAGGGAGCTGAAGCTTTCTTT. It yields the protein CASSPQGAEAFF.

V and J are TRBV6-5 and TRBJ2-7; D is undetermined. The germline V gene encodes CDR1 MNHEY and CDR2 SVGAGI. The CDR3 has 13 amino acids. The germline V and J ends were trimmed by 5 bases and 5 bases, with 13 bases remaining between them. The DNA of the CDR3 is TGTGCCAGCAGTACCCGAAAAAGGAACGAGCAGTACTTC. It encodes CASSTRKRNEQYF.

The genes are TRBV10-3 and TRBJ1-2; no firm D call. Germline V gene sequence: CDR1 ENHRY, CDR2 SYGVKD. This CDR3 has 14 amino acids. V lost 4 bases and J 0 bases, leaving 9 bases between the germline ends. CDR3 region: CAISVKGTNYGYTF. The CDR3 DNA sequence: TGTGCCATCAGTGTAAAGGGAACTAACTATGGCTACACCTTC.

The chain carries TRBV15 and TRBJ2-1, with D possibly matching TRBD2 (6 bases). The length of the CDR3 is 15 residues. The germline V gene encodes CDR1 LNHNV and CDR2 YYDKDF (reference sequence). Between the trimmed V and J ends, which lost 6 bases and 0 bases, there was a span of 12 bases. Written as DNA, the CDR3 is TGTGCCACCAGGGGCCAAGCGGGCTCCTACAATGAGCAGTTCTTC. Its translation is CATRGQAGSYNEQFF.

This clone was detected only a few times. The chain uses TRBV5-1 and TRBJ2-7; possible D gene TRBD1, 6 bases. CDR3 size: 15 residues. Germline loops: CDR1 SGHRS, CDR2 YFSETQ. V was pared by 0 bases and J by 3 bases, with 13 bases between. For the CDR3, the DNA is TGCGCCAGCAGCTTGGGCAGGGGCATCGGCTACGAGCAGTACTTC. As protein: CASSLGRGIGYEQYF.